The 8 T cell receptor beta chains in this list originate from one sample, sequenced in a study of cytomegalovirus exposure and HLA in healthy donors. This PCR relied on a set of 60 Vbeta primers and 13 Jbeta primers. The method was immunoSEQ multiplex PCR; TCRdb's version includes in-frame clones alone and lacks a portion of them. Of about 190,000 clones in the sample, roughly 80% were seen once. What was sequenced was PBMCs. The receptor source for this set is a woman between 18 and 29 years old in good health and CMV-seronegative.

In this sample, this clone turned up once. This rearrangement joins TRBV14 to TRBJ2-1, with 8 bases lining up with TRBD2. This CDR3 contains 13 residues. With V trimmed by 8 bases and J by 1 base, 1 base remained unmatched. Looked up from germline, CDR1 is SGHDN and CDR2 is FVKESK. This CDR3 is CASGGRSYNEQFF. CDR3 in DNA: TGTGCCAGCGGCGGGAGGTCCTACAATGAGCAGTTCTTC.

This rearrangement joins TRBV7-2 to TRBJ2-7, with a tentative D call TRBD1 (6 bases). The V gene lost 5 bases and the J gene lost 5 bases, with 16 bases spanning the gap. CDR1 is SGHTA and CDR2 is FQGNSA in the germline V gene. This CDR3 is built from 14 residues. Here the CDR3 reads CASSRVGAMDEQYF. CDR3 coding DNA: TGTGCCAGCAGCCGCGTGGGGGCCATGGACGAGCAGTACTTC.

The chain carries TRBV6-5 and TRBJ1-6; perhaps TRBD1 as D (5 bases). Germline V CDR1 and CDR2: MNHEY, SVGAGI. The CDR3 spans 13 residues. The V gene lost 5 bases and the J gene lost 9 bases, with 11 bases spanning the gap. In DNA, the CDR3 is TGTGCCAGCAGTGCGGGGGATGGTTCACCCCTCCACTTT. Translation gives CASSAGDGSPLHF.

This sequence joins TRBV9 and TRBJ2-3, with 8 bases lining up with TRBD2. After removal of 4 bases from V and 4 bases from J, the junction contained 5 bases not matched to a gene. CDR3 length: 14 residues. Germline CDR1 and CDR2: SGDLS and YYNGEE. The DNA of the CDR3 is TGTGCCAGCAGCCCGAGAGCGGGGGCAGATACGCAGTATTTT. This encodes CASSPRAGADTQYF.

The DNA of the CDR3 is TGTGCCAGCAGTTCCCTCTATAATTCACCCCTCCACTTT. Translation gives CASSSLYNSPLHF. The chain employs TRBV27 and TRBJ1-6, with D hard to call. Trimming stripped 4 bases from V and 3 bases from J, with 4 bases between. The CDR3 contains 13 residues. The germline gives CDR1 MNHEY, CDR2 SMNVEV (reference sequence).

The table lists this clone with a few counts. V and J are TRBV7-9 and TRBJ2-2, with D perhaps TRBD2 (5 bases). The CDR3 is 13 residues long. Germline CDR1 SEHNR, CDR2 FQNEAQ (reference sequence). The germline V and J ends were trimmed by 1 base and 7 bases, with 7 bases remaining between them. The CDR3, as DNA: TGTGCCAGCAGCTTAGACCGGGGCGGGGAGCTGTTTTTT. It encodes CASSLDRGGELFF. Full variable domain (remainder filled in from reference TRBV7-9 and TRBJ2-2): DTGVSQNPRHKITKRGQNVTFRCDPISEHNRLYWYRQTLGQGPEFLTYFQNEAQLEKSRLLSDRFSAERPKGSFSTLEIQRTEQGDSAMYLCASSLDRGGELFFGEGSRLTVL.

The rearrangement links TRBV27 to TRBJ2-5, with D unresolved. Trimming shortened V by 2 bases and J by 2 bases, and 6 bases separated the two germline ends. Looked up from germline, CDR1 is MNHEY and CDR2 is SMNVEV (reference sequence). The CDR3 is 13 residues long. CDR3 region: CASSLGRQETQYF. For the CDR3, the DNA is TGTGCCAGCAGTTTAGGCAGACAAGAGACCCAGTACTTC.

This clone appeared a few times. The V and J genes are TRBV11-2 and TRBJ2-3, with D possibly matching TRBD1 (7 bases). Trimming pared 1 base from V and 3 bases from J, leaving 14 bases between. The length of the CDR3 is 16 residues. CDR1 and CDR2 from the germline V gene are SGHAT and FQNNGV. Here the CDR3 DNA reads TGTGCCAGCAGCTTAGGACAGGGACTGAGGACAGATACGCAGTATTTT. Amino acid sequence: CASSLGQGLRTDTQYF.